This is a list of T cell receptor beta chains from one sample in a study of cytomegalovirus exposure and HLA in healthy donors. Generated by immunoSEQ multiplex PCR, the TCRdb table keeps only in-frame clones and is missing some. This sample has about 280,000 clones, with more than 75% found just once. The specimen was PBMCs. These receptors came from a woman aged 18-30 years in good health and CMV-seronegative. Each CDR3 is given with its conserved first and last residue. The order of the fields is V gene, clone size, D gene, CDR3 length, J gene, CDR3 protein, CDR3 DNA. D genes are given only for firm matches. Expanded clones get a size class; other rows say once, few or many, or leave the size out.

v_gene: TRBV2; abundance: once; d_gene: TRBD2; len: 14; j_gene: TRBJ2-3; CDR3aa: CASSGGLASDTQYF; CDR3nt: TGTGCCAGCAGTGGGGGACTAGCTTCTGATACGCAGTATTTT
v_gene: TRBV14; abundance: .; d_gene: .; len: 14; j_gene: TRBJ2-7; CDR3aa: CASSQRTAPYEQYF; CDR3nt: TGTGCCAGCAGCCAACGGACAGCTCCCTACGAGCAGTACTTC
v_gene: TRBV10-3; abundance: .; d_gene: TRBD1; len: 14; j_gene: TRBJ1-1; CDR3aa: CAISKDRLNTEAFF; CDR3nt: TGTGCCATCAGCAAGGACAGGCTGAACACTGAAGCTTTCTTT
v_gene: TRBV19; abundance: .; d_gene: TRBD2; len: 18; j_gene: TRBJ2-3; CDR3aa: CASSKPTFRGRMTDTQYF; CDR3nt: TGTGCCAGTAGTAAACCCACGTTTCGCGGGAGGATGACAGATACGCAGTATTTT
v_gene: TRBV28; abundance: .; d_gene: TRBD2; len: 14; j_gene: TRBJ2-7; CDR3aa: CASQGTSGRFEQYF; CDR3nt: TGTGCCAGCCAGGGGACTAGCGGGAGATTTGAGCAGTACTTC
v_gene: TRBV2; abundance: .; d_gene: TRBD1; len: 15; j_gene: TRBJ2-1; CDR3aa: CASRVDRGSYNEQFF; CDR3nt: TGTGCCAGCAGGGTCGACAGGGGTTCCTACAATGAGCAGTTCTTC
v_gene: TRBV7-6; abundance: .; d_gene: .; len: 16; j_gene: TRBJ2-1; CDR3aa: CASSSGSAPHSGEQFF; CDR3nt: TGTGCCAGCAGCTCGGGGAGCGCTCCCCATTCGGGTGAGCAGTTCTTC
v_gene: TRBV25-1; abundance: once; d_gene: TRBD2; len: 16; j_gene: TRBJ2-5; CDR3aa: CASSESPGEGSETQYF; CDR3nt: TGTGCCAGCAGTGAGAGTCCCGGGGAGGGATCGGAGACCCAGTACTTC
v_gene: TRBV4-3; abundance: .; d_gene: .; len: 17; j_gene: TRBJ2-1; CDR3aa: CASSQDGGGPPYNEQFF; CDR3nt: TGCGCCAGCAGCCAGGATGGAGGGGGCCCCCCCTACAATGAGCAGTTCTTC
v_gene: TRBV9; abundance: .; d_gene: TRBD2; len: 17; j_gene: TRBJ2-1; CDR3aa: CASSVARTSVLGDEQFF; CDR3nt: TGTGCCAGCAGCGTAGCTCGGACTAGCGTACTTGGGGATGAGCAGTTCTTC
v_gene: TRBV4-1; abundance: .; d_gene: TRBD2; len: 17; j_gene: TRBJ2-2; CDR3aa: CASSLAGLPISTGELFF; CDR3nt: TGCGCCAGCAGTCTAGCGGGACTCCCTATTAGCACCGGGGAGCTGTTTTTT
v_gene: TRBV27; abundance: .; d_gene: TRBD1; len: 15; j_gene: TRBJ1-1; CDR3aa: CASSLAPDRGGEAFF; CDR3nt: TGTGCCAGCAGTTTAGCCCCCGACAGGGGAGGCGAAGCTTTCTTT
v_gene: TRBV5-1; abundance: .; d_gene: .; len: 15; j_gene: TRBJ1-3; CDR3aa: CASSLVPDSGNTIYF; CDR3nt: TGCGCCAGCAGCTTGGTCCCAGACTCTGGAAACACCATATATTTT
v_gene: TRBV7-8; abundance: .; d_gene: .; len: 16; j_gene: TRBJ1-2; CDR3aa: CASSLRPGRPSYGYTF; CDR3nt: TGTGCCAGCAGCTTAAGGCCAGGCCGACCCTCCTATGGCTACACCTTC
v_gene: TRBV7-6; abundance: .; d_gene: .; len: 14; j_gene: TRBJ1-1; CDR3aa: CASSLAGGNTEAFF; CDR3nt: TGTGCCAGCAGCTTAGCAGGAGGGAACACTGAAGCTTTCTTT
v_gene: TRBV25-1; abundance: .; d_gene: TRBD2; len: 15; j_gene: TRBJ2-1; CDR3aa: CASSLAGSLMYEQFF; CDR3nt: TGTGCCAGCAGCCTAGCGGGAAGTCTCATGTATGAGCAGTTCTTC
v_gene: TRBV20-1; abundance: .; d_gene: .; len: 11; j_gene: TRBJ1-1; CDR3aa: CSAWAVDEAFF; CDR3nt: TGCAGTGCCTGGGCAGTCGATGAAGCTTTCTTT
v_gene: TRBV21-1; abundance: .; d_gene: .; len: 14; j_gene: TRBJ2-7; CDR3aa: CASSSRRAGREQYF; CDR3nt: TGTGCCAGCAGCTCCAGACGGGCAGGGCGCGAGCAGTACTTC
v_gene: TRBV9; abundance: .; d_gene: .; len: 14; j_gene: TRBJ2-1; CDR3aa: CASSDSNSYNEQFF; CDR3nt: TGTGCCAGCAGCGACTCTAATTCCTACAATGAGCAGTTCTTC
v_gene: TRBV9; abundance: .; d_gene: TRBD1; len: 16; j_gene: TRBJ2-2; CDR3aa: CASSVGTGSNTGELFF; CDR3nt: TGTGCCAGCAGCGTAGGGACAGGGTCGAACACCGGGGAGCTGTTTTTT
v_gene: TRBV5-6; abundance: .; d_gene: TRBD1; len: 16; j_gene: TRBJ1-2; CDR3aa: CASSWGRTGLFYGYTF; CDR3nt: TGTGCCAGCAGCTGGGGCCGGACAGGACTTTTTTATGGCTACACCTTC
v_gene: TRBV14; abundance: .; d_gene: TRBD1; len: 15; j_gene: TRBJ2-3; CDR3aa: CASSPDRGRKDTQYF; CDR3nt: TGTGCCAGCAGCCCAGACAGGGGGCGGAAGGATACGCAGTATTTT
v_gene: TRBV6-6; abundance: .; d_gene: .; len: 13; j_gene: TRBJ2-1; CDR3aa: CASSYAEYNEQFF; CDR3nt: TGTGCCAGCAGTTACGCGGAGTACAATGAGCAGTTCTTC
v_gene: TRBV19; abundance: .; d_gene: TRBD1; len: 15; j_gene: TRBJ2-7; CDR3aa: CASSMSGTVTYEQYF; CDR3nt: TGTGCCAGTAGTATGTCTGGGACAGTAACCTACGAGCAGTACTTC
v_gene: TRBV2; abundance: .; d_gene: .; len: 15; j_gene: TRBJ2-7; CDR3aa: CASSDTTNLSYEQYF; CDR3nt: TGTGCCAGCAGTGATACTACTAACCTCTCCTACGAGCAGTACTTC
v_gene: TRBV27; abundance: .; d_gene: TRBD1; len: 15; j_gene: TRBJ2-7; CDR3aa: CASSLMGQGYYEQYF; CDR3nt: TGTGCCAGCAGCCTTATGGGACAGGGTTACTACGAGCAGTACTTC
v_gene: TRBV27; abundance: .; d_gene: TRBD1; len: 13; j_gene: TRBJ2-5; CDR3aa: CASSQRTGATQYF; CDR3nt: TGTGCCAGCAGTCAACGGACAGGGGCGACCCAGTACTTC
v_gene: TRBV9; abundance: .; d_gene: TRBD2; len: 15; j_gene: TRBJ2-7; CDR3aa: CASSVGGLAGDEQYF; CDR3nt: TGTGCCAGCAGCGTAGGCGGACTAGCGGGAGACGAGCAGTACTTC
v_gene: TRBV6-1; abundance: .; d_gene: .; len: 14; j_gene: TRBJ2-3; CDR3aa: CASSEGSGGDTQYF; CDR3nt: TGTGCCAGCAGTGAGGGGAGTGGTGGAGATACGCAGTATTTT
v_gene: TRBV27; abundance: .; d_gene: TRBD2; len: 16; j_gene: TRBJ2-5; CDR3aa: CASSLSTSGSPETQYF; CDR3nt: TGTGCCAGCAGTTTGTCGACTAGCGGGAGCCCCGAGACCCAGTACTTC
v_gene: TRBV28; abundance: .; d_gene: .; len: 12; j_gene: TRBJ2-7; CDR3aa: CASSLDLSGQYF; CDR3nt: TGTGCCAGCAGTTTAGATTTGTCGGGGCAGTACTTC
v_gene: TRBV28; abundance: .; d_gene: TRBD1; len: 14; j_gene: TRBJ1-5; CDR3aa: CASSTGTGHQPQHF; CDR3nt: TGTGCCAGCAGTACCGGGACAGGTCATCAGCCCCAGCATTTT
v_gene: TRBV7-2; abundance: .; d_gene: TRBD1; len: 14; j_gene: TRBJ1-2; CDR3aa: CASSKGQGQGGYTF; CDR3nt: TGTGCCAGCAGCAAGGGACAGGGGCAGGGGGGCTACACCTTC
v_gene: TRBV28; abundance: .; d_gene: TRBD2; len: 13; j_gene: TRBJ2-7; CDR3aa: CASSRGGSYEQYF; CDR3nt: TGTGCCAGCAGCCGAGGCGGGAGCTACGAGCAGTACTTC
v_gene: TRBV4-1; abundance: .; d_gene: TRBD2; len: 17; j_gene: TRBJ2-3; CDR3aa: CASSQDRIAGTADTQYF; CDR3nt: TGCGCCAGCAGCCAAGATAGGATAGCGGGGACGGCAGATACGCAGTATTTT
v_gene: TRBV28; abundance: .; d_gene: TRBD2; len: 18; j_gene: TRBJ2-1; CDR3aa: CASSFPLAGALPRNEQFF; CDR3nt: TGTGCCAGCAGTTTTCCCCTAGCGGGGGCCCTTCCTCGCAATGAGCAGTTCTTC